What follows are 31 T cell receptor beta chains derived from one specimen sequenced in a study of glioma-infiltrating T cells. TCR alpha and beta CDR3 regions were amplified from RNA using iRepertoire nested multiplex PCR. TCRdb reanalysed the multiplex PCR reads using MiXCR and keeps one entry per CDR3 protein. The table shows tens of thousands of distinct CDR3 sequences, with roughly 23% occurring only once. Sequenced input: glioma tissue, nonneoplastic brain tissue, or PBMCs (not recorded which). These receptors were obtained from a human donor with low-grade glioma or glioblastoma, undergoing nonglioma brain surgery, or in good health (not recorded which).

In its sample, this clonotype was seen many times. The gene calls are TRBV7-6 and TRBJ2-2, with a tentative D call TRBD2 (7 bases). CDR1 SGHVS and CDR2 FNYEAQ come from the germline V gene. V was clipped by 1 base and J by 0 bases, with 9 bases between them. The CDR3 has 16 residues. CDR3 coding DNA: TGTGCCAGCAGCTTAGGGGGGGGCGCGAACACCGGGGAGCTGTTTTTT. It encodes CASSLGGGANTGELFF.

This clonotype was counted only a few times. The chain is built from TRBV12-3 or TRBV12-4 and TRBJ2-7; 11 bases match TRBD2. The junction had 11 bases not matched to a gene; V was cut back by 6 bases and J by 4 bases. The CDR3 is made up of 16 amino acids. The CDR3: CASSAGLAGPRYEQYF. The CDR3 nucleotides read TGTGCCAGCAGCGCCGGACTAGCGGGCCCTCGTTACGAGCAGTACTTC.

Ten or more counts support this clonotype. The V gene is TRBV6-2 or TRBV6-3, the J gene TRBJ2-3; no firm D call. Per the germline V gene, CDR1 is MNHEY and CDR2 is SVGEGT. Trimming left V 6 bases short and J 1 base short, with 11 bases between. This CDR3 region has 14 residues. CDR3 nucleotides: TGTGCCAGCAGCACCAACAAGCGCACAGATACGCAGTATTTT. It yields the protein CASSTNKRTDTQYF.

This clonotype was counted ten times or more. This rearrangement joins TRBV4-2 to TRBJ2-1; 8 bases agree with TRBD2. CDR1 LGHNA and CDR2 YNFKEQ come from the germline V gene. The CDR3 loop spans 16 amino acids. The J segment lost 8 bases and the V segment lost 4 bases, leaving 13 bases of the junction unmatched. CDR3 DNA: TGTGCCAGCAGCCGGACCGGGACTAGTGGAGTTGATGAGCAGTTCTTC. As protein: CASSRTGTSGVDEQFF.

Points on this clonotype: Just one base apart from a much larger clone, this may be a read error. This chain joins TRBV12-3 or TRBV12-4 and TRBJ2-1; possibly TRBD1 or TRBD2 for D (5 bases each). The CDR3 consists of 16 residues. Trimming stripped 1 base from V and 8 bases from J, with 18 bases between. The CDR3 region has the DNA TGTGCCAGCAGTTTAGTCCTAGCAGCCCGCAGGGATGAGCAGTTCTTC. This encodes CASSLVLAARRDEQFF.

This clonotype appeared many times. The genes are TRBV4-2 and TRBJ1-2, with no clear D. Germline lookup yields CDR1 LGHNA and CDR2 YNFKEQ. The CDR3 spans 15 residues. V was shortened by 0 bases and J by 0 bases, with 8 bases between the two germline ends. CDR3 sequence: CASSQDIWANYGYTF. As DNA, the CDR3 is TGTGCCAGCAGCCAAGATATTTGGGCTAACTATGGCTACACCTTC.

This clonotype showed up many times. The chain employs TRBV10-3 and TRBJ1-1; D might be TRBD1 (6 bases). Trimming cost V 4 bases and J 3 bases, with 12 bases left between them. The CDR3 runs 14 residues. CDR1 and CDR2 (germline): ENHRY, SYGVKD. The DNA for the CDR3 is TGTGCCATCAGTGCCCACAGGGAGGACACTGAAGCTTTCTTT. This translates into CAISAHREDTEAFF.

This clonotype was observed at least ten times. CDR3 nucleotides: TGTGCCACCAGTGACCAAGTTGAAGGGCAGTCGTCGGGCTACACCTTC. It translates to CATSDQVEGQSSGYTF. The V gene is TRBV24-1, the J gene TRBJ1-2; D is unresolved. Trimming removed 4 bases from V and 8 bases from J, with 22 bases in between. Germline CDR1 is KGHDR and CDR2 is SFDVKD. The CDR3 runs to 16 residues.

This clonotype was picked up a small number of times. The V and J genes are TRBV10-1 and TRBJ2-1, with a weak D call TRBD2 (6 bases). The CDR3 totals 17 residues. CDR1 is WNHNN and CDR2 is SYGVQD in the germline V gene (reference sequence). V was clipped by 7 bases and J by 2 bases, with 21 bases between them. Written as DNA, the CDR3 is TGCGCCAGCAAAAAATACTCTGAGGGCGGGGCCTACAATGAGCAGTTCTTC. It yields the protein CASKKYSEGGAYNEQFF.

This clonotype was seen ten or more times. The CDR3 sequence is CSVEQGRSTDTQYF. For the CDR3, the DNA is TGCAGCGTTGAACAGGGAAGATCCACAGATACGCAGTATTTT. The chain links TRBV29-1 to TRBJ2-3, with D possibly being TRBD1 (5 bases). This CDR3 is 14 amino acids long. Trimming removed 2 bases from V and 2 bases from J, with 11 bases in between. Germline CDR1 SQVTM, CDR2 ANQGSEA.

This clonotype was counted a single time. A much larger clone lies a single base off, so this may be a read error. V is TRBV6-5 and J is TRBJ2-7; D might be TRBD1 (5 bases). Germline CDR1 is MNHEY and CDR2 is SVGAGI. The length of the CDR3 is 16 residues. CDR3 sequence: CAISVRQPGAPYEQCF. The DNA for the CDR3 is TGTGCCATCAGTGTGAGACAGCCAGGAGCCCCCTACGAGCAGTGCTTC.

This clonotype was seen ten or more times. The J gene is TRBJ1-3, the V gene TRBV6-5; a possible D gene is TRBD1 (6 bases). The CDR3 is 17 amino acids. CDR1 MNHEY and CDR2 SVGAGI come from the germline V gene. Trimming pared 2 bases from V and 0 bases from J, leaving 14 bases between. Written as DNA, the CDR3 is TGTGCCAGCAGTTACGTAAGGGGGGCGAGCTCTGGAAACACCATATATTTT. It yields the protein CASSYVRGASSGNTIYF.

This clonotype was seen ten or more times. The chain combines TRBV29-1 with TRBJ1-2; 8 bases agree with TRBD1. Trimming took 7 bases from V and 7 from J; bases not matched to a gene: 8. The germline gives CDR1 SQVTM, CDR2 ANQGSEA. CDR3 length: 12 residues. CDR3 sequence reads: CSARQGTSGYTF. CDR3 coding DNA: TGCAGCGCTAGACAGGGGACTAGTGGCTACACCTTC.

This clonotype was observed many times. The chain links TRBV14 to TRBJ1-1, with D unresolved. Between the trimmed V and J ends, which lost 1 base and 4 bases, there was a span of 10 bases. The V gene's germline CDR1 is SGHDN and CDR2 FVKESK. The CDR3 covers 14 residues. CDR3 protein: CASSQAGFRTEAFF. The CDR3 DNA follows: TGTGCCAGCAGCCAAGCCGGGTTTCGCACTGAAGCTTTCTTT.

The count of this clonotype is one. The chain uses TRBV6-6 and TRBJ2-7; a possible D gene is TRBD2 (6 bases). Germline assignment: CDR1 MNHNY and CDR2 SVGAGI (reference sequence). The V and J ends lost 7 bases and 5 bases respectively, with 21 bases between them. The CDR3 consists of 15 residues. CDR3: CASTPAGSSYNEQYF. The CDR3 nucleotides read TGTGCCAGCACCCCGGCGGGGAGCTCCTACAACGAGCAGTACTTC.

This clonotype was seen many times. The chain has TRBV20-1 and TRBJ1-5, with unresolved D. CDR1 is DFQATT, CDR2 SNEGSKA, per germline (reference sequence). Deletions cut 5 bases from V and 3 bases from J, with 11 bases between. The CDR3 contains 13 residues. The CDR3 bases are TGCAGTGCTTACAGAGACTACAATCAGCCCCAGCATTTT. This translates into CSAYRDYNQPQHF.

The CDR3 region has the DNA TGCAGCGTTGAGGGGGGGGCAGATACGCAGTATTTT. Translation: CSVEGGADTQYF. The chain uses TRBV29-1 and TRBJ2-3, with 7 bases that match TRBD2. V was pared by 3 bases and J by 4 bases, with 1 base of the junction left unmatched. Germline V CDR1 and CDR2: SQVTM, ANQGSEA. The CDR3 is made up of 12 amino acids.

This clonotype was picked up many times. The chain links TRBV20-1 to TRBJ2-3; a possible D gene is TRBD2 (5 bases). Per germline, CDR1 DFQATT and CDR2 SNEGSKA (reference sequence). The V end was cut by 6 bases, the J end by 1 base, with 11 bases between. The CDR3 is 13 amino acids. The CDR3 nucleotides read TGCAGTGCAGGTACTAGTGGCACAGATACGCAGTATTTT. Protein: CSAGTSGTDTQYF.

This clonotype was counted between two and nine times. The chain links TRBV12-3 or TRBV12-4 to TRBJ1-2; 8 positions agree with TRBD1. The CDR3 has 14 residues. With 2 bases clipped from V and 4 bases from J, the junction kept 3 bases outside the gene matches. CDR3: CASSLRDRLYGYTF. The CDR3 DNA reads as TGTGCCAGCAGTTTACGGGACAGGCTCTATGGCTACACCTTC.

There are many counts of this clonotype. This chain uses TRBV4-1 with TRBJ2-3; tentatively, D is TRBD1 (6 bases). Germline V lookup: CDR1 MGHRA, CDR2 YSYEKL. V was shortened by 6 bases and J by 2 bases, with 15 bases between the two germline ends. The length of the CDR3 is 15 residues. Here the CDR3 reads CASSPARTVTDTQYF. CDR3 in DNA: TGCGCCAGCAGTCCTGCCCGGACAGTCACAGATACGCAGTATTTT.

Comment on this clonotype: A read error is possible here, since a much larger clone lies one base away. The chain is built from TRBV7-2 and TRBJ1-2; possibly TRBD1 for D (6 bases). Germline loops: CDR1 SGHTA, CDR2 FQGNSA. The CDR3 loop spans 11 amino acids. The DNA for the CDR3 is TGCGCCGGCAGTGCAGGGGACGGCTACACCTTC. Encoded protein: CAGSAGDGYTF.

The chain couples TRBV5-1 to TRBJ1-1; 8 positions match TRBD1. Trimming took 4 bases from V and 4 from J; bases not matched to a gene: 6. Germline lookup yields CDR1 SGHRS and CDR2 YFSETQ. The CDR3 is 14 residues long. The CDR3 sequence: CASSAGQGGTEAFF. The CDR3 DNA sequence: TGCGCCAGCAGCGCCGGACAGGGAGGCACTGAAGCTTTCTTT.

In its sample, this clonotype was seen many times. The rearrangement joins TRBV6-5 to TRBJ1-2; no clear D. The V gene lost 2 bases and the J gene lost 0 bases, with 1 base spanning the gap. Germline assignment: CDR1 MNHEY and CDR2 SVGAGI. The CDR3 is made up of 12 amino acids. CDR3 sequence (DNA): TGTGCCAGCAGTTACGCTAACTATGGCTACACCTTC. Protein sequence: CASSYANYGYTF.

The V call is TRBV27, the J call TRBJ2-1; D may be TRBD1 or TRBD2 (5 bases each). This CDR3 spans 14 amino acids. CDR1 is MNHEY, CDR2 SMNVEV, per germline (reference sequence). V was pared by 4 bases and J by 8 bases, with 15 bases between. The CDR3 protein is CASSSPPRDHEQFF. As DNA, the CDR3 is TGTGCCAGCAGTTCCCCGCCCAGGGACCATGAGCAGTTCTTC.

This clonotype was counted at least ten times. CDR3 amino acids: CASSRLGTGDGINEQYF. DNA for the CDR3: TGTGCCAGCAGCCGCCTCGGGACAGGGGACGGTATCAACGAGCAGTACTTC. The chain links TRBV7-9 to TRBJ2-7; 10 nucleotides align to TRBD1. V gave up 5 bases and J gave up 5 bases; unmatched junction bases: 15. In germline, CDR1 is SEHNR, CDR2 FQNEAQ (reference sequence). This CDR3 has 17 amino acids.

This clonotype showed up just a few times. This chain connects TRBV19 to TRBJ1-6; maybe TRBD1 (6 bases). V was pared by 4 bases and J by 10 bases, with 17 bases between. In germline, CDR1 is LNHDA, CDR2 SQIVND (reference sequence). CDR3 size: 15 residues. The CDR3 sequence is CASSNQGSVSSPLHF. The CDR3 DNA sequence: TGTGCCAGTAGTAATCAGGGGTCTGTTTCCTCACCCCTCCACTTT.

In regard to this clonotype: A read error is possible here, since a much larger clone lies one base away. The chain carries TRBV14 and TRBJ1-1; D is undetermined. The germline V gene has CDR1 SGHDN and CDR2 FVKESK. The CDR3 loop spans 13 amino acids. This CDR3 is CASSQAVSAEALF. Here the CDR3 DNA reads TGTGCCAGCAGCCAAGCTGTGAGCGCTGAAGCTCTCTTT.

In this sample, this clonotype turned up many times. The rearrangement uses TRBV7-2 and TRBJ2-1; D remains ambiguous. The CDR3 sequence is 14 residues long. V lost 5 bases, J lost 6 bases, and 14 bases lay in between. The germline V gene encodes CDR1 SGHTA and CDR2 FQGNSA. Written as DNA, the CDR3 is TGTGCCAGCAGCCTCCGGGCTACAACCAATGAGCAGTTCTTC. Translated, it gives CASSLRATTNEQFF.

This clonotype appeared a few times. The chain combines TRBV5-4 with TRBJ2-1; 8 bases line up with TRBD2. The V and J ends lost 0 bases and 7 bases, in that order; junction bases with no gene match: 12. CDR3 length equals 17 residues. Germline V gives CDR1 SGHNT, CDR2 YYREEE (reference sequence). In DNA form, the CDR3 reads TGTGCCAGCAGCTTGGTAGTCCTAGCGGGTCAAGGGAATGAGCAGTTCTTC. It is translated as CASSLVVLAGQGNEQFF.

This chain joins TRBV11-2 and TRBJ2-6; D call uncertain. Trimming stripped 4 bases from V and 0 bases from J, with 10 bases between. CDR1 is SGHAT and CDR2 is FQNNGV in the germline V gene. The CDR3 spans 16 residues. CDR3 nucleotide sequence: TGTGCCAGCAGCTCCTACGCGTACTCTGGGGCCAACGTCCTGACTTTC. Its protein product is CASSSYAYSGANVLTF.

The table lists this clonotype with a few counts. CDR3 nucleotide sequence: TGCGCCAGCAGTCTCACTCAGACTAGCGGGGCCAATGAGCAGTTCTTC. Translating it yields CASSLTQTSGANEQFF. The chain combines TRBV10-2 with TRBJ2-1, with 11 bases aligning to TRBD2. Germline trimming cut 5 bases from V and 6 bases from J; bases unmatched to any gene: 9. Germline CDR1 is WSHSY and CDR2 is SAAADI. This CDR3 region has 16 residues.